The rows below give T cell receptor beta chains drawn from one sample of a study of OX40 agonist ivuxolimab in advanced cancers. Some clones are missing from TCRdb's copy, which holds only in-frame ones; the method was immunoSEQ multiplex PCR. The sample has about 59,000 clones, around 87% seen once. The material was CD4+ or CD8+ T cells sorted from blood, obtained in a trial of the OX40 agonist ivuxolimab. The receptor set was obtained from an adult with an advanced solid tumor such as melanoma, head and neck, liver or kidney cancer. The CDR3 runs from the conserved cysteine through the conserved F or W. The D gene is left open where the match is weak. Not every row has a clone size; where given, it reads once, few, many or a size class.

d_call	j_call	clone_size	v_call	cdr3_aa	cdr3_nt
.	TRBJ2-6	.	TRBV27	CASGHSRQLWQRGANVLTF	TGTGCCAGCGGACACTCCCGACAACTCTGGCAACGGGGGGCCAACGTCCTGACTTTC
.	TRBJ1-2	.	TRBV19	CASRPDLNYGYTF	TGTGCCAGTAGACCGGACCTAAACTATGGCTACACCTTC
.	TRBJ1-1	.	TRBV7-9	CASSDGRGNTEAFF	TGTGCCAGCAGCGATGGGAGGGGGAACACTGAAGCTTTCTTT
.	TRBJ2-1	.	TRBV4-3	CASSQERASYNEQFF	TGCGCCAGCAGCCAAGAGCGGGCCTCCTACAATGAGCAGTTCTTC
TRBD1	TRBJ2-5	.	TRBV7-2	CASSFNQGVEETQYF	TGTGCCAGCAGCTTCAACCAGGGGGTTGAAGAGACCCAGTACTTC
TRBD2	TRBJ2-1	.	TRBV27	CASSLLGGSSYNEQFF	TGTGCCAGCAGTTTATTGGGGGGGAGCTCCTACAATGAGCAGTTCTTC
.	TRBJ2-5	.	TRBV11-2	CASSFLQGGRETQYF	TGTGCCAGCAGCTTCCTACAGGGGGGGCGGGAGACCCAGTACTTC
.	TRBJ1-3	few	TRBV5-1	CASSLRTASGNTIYF	TGCGCCAGCAGTCTGAGGACAGCCTCTGGAAACACCATATATTTT
.	TRBJ2-6	.	TRBV25-1	CASSATGPANVLTF	TGTGCCAGCAGTGCGACAGGCCCAGCCAACGTCCTGACTTTC
TRBD1	TRBJ1-5	.	TRBV5-1	CASSLSGQGNQPQHF	TGCGCCAGCAGCTTGTCGGGACAGGGCAATCAGCCCCAGCATTTT
.	TRBJ1-1	.	TRBV7-2	CASIKRGGNTEAFF	TGTGCCAGCATCAAACGAGGGGGGAACACTGAAGCTTTCTTT